This entry is about one T cell receptor beta chain. Researchers prepared the TCRbeta library using unique molecular identifiers, the study reports. TCRdb reprocessed the PCR reads with MiXCR, giving one entry per CDR3 protein. This table has about 610,000 distinct CDR3 sequences, about 10% appearing once. These data originate in a study of T-cell reconstitution after alpha-beta-depleted transplantation in children. This CDR3 has 14 residues. Trimming shortened V by 10 bases and J by 0 bases, and 13 bases separated the two germline ends. CDR1 is MNHEY, CDR2 SVGEGT, per germline. V and J are TRBV6-2 or TRBV6-3 and TRBJ2-1; D may correspond to TRBD1 or TRBD2 (5 bases each). This TCR was sampled from a human donor who donated a stem cell graft to a child with acute myeloid leukemia. The source material was PBMCs from the stem cell graft donor, sampled from the stem cell graft. The CDR3 nucleotides are TGTGCCAACTCCCGGGACGTCTCCTACAATGAGCAGTTCTTC. Amino acid sequence: CANSRDVSYNEQFF.